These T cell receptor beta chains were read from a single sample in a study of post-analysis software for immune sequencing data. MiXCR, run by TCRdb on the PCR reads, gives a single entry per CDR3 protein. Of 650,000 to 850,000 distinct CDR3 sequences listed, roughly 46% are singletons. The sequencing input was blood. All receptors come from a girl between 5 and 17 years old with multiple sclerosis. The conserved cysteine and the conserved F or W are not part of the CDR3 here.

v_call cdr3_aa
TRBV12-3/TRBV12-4 ASSLGEMEDTQY
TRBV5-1 ASSLGQGAANTEAF
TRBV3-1 ASSHTGLAHGQY
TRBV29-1 STSGQADYGYT
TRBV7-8 ASSPLGVLAKNIQY
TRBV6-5 ASSYAGGTEAF
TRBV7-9 ASSQTTSGRGPETQY
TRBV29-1 SVELGLARRSDTQY
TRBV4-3 ASSQDAPTAATNYGYT
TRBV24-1 ATSAATGANVLT